This TCR beta chain was captured in a study of cytomegalovirus exposure and HLA in healthy donors (dated by TCRdb to the late 2010s). Turning to the overall study: According to an earlier analysis of around 600 of the donors, about 179 million T cells yielded 117 million unique TCR beta sequences and 250 to 350 Gb of sequence data. On average, roughly 240,000 unique TCR beta nucleotide sequences were sequenced per donor among 350 to 400 genotyped donors of the cohort, with 15% to 20% of those sequences being non-productive. A later analysis re-examined previously published TCR beta repertoires from 500 to 700 donors and added high-resolution HLA genotyping to investigate patterns of TCR occurrence. The later analysis used no new phenotypic data to find candidate immune exposures, relying instead on TCR beta sequences and their occurrence across donors. The number of donors typed differed by locus, with 629-630 for A, B, C, DRB1 and DQB1, about 500 for DQA1, 600 to 610 for DPA1, and under 490 for DPB1. Alongside the repertoire data, information on donor age, sex, ethnicity and CMV serostatus was compiled. Of the roughly 400 genotyped donors, over 70% fell in the genetic ancestry cluster associated with self-reported Caucasian donors. To decide whether each TCR beta V gene segment behaved as functional or pseudogenic, an earlier analysis of fewer than 750 of the donors relied on high-throughput TCR beta sequencing. About 330 gigabases of sequencing data and 70 million to 95 million unique TCR sequences made up an early release that covered approximately 650 HLA-typed donors. Roughly five DR-DQ haplotypes were handled as single units for association and clustering, since linkage in the cohort was strong. Along with the roughly 670-subject first cohort, a separate validation cohort of some 130 different subjects was used. To predict cytomegalovirus infection status, the study brought together high-throughput TCR immunosequencing, statistical association of individual TCRs with disease status, and machine learning. Genome-wide SNP genotypes for about 65% of the roughly 670 donors were used in a later genetic analysis, which treated that subset as a discovery cohort. The T cell repertoires of 700 or so subjects were profiled by immunosequencing and related to cytomegalovirus serostatus. Both class I and class II loci were covered by HLA typing, at four-digit resolution. The study aimed to test whether cataloging public T cell receptors could reveal signatures of past pathogen exposure. All discovery cohort repertoires had been generated using a single sequencing platform. Findings and caveats that apply to the study as a whole: HLA typing was unavailable for some donors at each locus, so association tests used only the typed subset. In this cohort, only TCR beta chains were sequenced, and detectable features were limited by the absence of alpha or paired-chain data. Most TCR sequences were observed very rarely across donors, whereas some public TCRs were present in many individuals. A few of the identified cytomegalovirus-associated TCR beta chains were confirmed in vitro to be specific for cytomegalovirus antigens. Specific HLA alleles were associated with over 15,000 TCR beta sequences at a false discovery rate of 0.05 in a later analysis. In a later analysis, the rate of TCR association differed among HLA loci, with DRB1 alleles having the most associated TCRs and HLA-C alleles having the fewest. Linkage disequilibrium might explain the correlated functional status among segregating V segments, but an unknown experimental factor could not be excluded. It was suggested by the authors that the approach could potentially be generalized to other disease states and immunological phenotypes. Because counts were too low, roughly 16 rarely observed V segments, including chromosome 9 orphons, were left out of the earlier analysis of 587 of the donors. A further reported finding was that TCR beta sequences accurately predicted the HLA-A and HLA-B alleles for most subjects in the first cohort. Roughly uniform sequencing depth across donors was assumed in presence/absence analyses, although this assumption may not hold. The sequencing pipeline was judged likely to have produced a cluster of highly shared sequence variants as a technical artifact. A later genetic analysis associated a missense DCLRE1C variant with V-gene and J-gene trimming of TCR beta chains, and an independent cohort replicated the association. In an earlier analysis of roughly 560 of the donors, most TCR beta V segments were observed in productive rearrangements about 87% or about 30% of the time, broadly matching IMGT annotations. When HLA alleles, especially DR and DQ, strongly co-occurred, attributing TCR associations to individual alleles was difficult. Immune exposure information for the cohort was limited to CMV serostatus. The study gave a list of about 150 TCR beta chains associated with cytomegalovirus. The classifier was reported to diagnose cytomegalovirus status with high specificity and sensitivity in both the original cohort and the validation cohort. Most CMV-associated TCR beta chains appeared to be HLA-restricted in a later analysis, and the HLA associations seemed to be driven largely by CMV exposure. In a later analysis, several top co-occurrence clusters were reported to appear linked to parvovirus B19, influenza, CMV and Epstein-Barr virus. In a later analysis, HLA-associated TCR beta chains showed more clonal expansion and lower generation probabilities than non-associated chains that were equally common. Compared with the roughly 700-donor mean, donors in an Asian-associated ancestry cluster had fewer N-insertions in productive TCRs, according to a later genetic analysis. The 87-base-pair reads could not distinguish some IMGT-functional V segments, including TRBV6-2 and TRBV6-3, so those segments were excluded.

The cohort consisted of 600 to 750 healthy bone marrow donors. At the time of sampling, all cohort members were nominally healthy, though unrecorded immune exposures were likely present. The donor tested CMV seronegative, placing the donor among the 300 to 450 seronegative members of the cohort. A peripheral blood sample was provided by each donor, and peripheral blood mononuclear cells were used for TCR beta sequencing. Genomic DNA extraction from the blood cell samples was performed with the Qiagen DNeasy Blood Extraction Kit. This clone was found a few times. Its antigen target is currently unknown. No base quality information exists; no much larger clone differs at one position. The junction shows trimming of 5 bases on V and 0 bases on J, plus 5 bases between the germline ends. The CDR3 sequence holds 13 residues, the cysteine and phenylalanine included. Only the CDR3 portion is preserved as DNA: 39 bases, with reading frame beginning at the first base. The germline V gene (reference sequence) specifies SEHNR as CDR1 and FQNEAQ as CDR2.

The library was obtained by the immunoSEQ multiplex PCR assay. For the multiplex PCR, a mixture combining 60 forward primers for TCR Vbeta segments and 13 reverse primers for TCR Jbeta segments was used. A multiplex PCR assay on genomic DNA amplified the CDR3 region of rearranged TCR beta genes. The amplified TCR beta libraries were sequenced on the Illumina HiSeq System as 87-base-pair reads. The authors processed their data as follows. A later analysis counted approximately 74 million unique TCR beta chains across the approximately 700 repertoires, and 10 million to 11 million of these chains were shared by at least two donors. Raw reads were error-corrected and collapsed into unique sequences with a nearest-neighbor algorithm that merged closely related sequences to remove PCR and sequencing errors. To assign V, D and J gene segments, CDR3 sequences were aligned to IMGT reference sequences. For a sequence to be retained, at least a six-nucleotide match to both a V gene segment and a J gene segment was required. A rearrangement was called productive if the CDR3 had no stop codons and remained in frame with V and J, and every other rearrangement was called non-productive. Following IMGT convention, CDR3 was defined as the stretch from the second conserved V-encoded cysteine to the conserved J-encoded phenylalanine. The earlier analysis of 587 of the donors excluded sequences that lacked an unambiguous match to a single V gene segment. In an earlier analysis of 587 of the donors, V segments were called functional above 56.7% productive rearrangements and were called segregating when the between-donor standard deviation exceeded 5%. A statistical classification framework was built to diagnose cytomegalovirus status from the catalog of TCR beta chain sequences. A later analysis assigned V and J genes by comparing TCR nucleotide sequences with IMGT/GENE-DB human TR gene sequences. In a later analysis, CDR3 sequences and most-parsimonious VDJ recombination scenarios were assigned using the TCRdist pipeline. In a later analysis, each TCR beta chain was defined by its CDR3 amino acid sequence together with its V-gene family, and reads lacking a unique V-gene family were excluded. In a later analysis, some 600 highly shared, low-generation-probability nucleotide sequences were removed to address suspected cross-contamination and a sequencing artifact. A later analysis calculated a clonal expansion index for each public chain from normalized within-repertoire ranks of inferred template counts. Generation probabilities in a later analysis came from a VDJ recombination model fitted to out-of-frame rearrangements, and those results were checked against IGoR. A later analysis scored TCR-TCR, TCR-HLA and TCR-CMV co-occurrence with hypergeometric tests, applying a repertoire-size bias correction to TCR pairs. A later analysis estimated false discovery rates by permuting HLA or CMV assignments 20 times. In a later analysis, co-occurring TCRs were grouped with DBSCAN, and TCRdist sequence similarity was added when clustering was performed within HLA-allele-positive subsets. Co-occurrence clustering excluded repertoires with fewer than 30,000 or more than 120,000 public chains, plus five with anomalous nucleotide sharing. The table comes from immuneACCESS by way of TCRdb, which keeps in-frame sequences with V and J called. Part of the clones is missing from these tables; in studies checked, under half for an unresolved V gene and the rest for unknown reasons. V and J calls and clone size are those listed in that table; D and trimming were worked out from the DNA. The sample table lists around 150,000 clones, about 74% of them with a count of one. 2.5% to 3.5% of the sample rests with the top ten.

The receptor was isolated from a man aged 35-49 years in good health and CMV-seronegative. The sequenced sample consisted of PBMCs. The chain is encoded by TRBV7-9 joined to TRBJ1-3, with no confidently assigned D gene. The CDR3 here reads CASSLLSGNTIYF. DNA sequence: TGTGCCAGCAGCCTCCTCTCTGGAAACACCATATATTTT. The variable domain in full, with residues beyond the CDR3 obtained from the reference TRBV7-9 and TRBJ1-3 genes, is DTGVSQNPRHKITKRGQNVTFRCDPISEHNRLYWYRQTLGQGPEFLTYFQNEAQLEKSRLLSDRFSAERPKGSFSTLEIQRTEQGDSAMYLCASSLLSGNTIYFGEGSWLTVV.